This T cell receptor beta chain originates from a study of T cells after yellow fever vaccination. In the study overall: Preparing low-cell-number fractions relied on SMART-Seq v4 Ultra Low Input.

V dropped 0 bases and J dropped 2 bases, with 7 bases sitting between them. This CDR3 region has 15 residues. Regarding the study as a whole: The study re-detected most primary-vaccination clones after the booster (96% CD4, roughly 85% CD8).

TCRdb analysed the 5' RACE reads with MiXCR anew, one entry per CDR3 protein. The table includes hundreds of thousands of distinct CDR3 sequences, approximately 13% detected once. Regarding this clonotype: Antigen: not known.

This material consisted of PBMCs, taken on the day of the yellow fever booster vaccination. The TCR comes from a man between 25 and 39 years old who received the YFV17D yellow fever vaccine. The V call is TRBV12-3 or TRBV12-4, the J call TRBJ2-2; D unresolved. CDR3 in amino acids: CASSLANINTGELFF. The CDR3, as DNA: TGTGCCAGCAGTTTAGCGAATATCAACACCGGGGAGCTGTTTTTT.